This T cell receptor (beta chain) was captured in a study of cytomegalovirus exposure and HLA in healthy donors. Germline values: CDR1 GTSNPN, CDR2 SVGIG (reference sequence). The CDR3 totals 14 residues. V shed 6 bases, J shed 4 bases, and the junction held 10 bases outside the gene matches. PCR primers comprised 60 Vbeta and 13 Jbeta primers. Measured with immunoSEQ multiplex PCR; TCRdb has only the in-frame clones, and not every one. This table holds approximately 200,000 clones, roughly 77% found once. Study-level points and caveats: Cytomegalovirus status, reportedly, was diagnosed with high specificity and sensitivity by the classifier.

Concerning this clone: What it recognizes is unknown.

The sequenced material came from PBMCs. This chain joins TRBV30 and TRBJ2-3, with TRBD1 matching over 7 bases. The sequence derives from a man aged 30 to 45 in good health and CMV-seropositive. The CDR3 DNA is TGTGCCTGTGAGGGGGCGGTCCCGCCAGATACGCAGTATTTT. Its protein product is CACEGAVPPDTQYF.